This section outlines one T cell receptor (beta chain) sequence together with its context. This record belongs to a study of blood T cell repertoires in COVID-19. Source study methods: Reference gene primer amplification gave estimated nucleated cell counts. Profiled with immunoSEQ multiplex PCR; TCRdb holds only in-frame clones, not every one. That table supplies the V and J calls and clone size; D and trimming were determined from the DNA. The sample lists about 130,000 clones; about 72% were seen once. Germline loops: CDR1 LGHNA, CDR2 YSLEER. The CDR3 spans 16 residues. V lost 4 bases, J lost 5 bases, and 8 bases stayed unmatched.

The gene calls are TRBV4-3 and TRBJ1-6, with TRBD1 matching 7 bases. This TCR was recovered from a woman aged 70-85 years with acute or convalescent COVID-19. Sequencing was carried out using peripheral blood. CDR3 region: CASSRNTRGNNSPLHF. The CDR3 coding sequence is TGCGCCAGCAGCCGCAATACCAGGGGGAATAATTCACCCCTCCACTTT.